The 20 T cell receptor beta chains in this list originate from one sample, sequenced in a study of cytomegalovirus exposure and HLA in healthy donors. The PCR employed 60 Vbeta primers together with 13 Jbeta primers. Generated by immunoSEQ multiplex PCR, the TCRdb table keeps only in-frame clones and is missing some. The table lists around 70,000 clones, roughly four fifths of them singletons. Sequenced sample: PBMCs. The receptors come from a man between 65 and 79 years old in good health and CMV-seronegative.

As concerns this clone: Compared with germline, one end of the junction differs, possibly owing to a read error. This sequence joins TRBV4-1 and TRBJ2-5; TRBD2 matches 9 bases. There are 16 residues in the CDR3. Germline CDR1 reads MGHRA; CDR2 reads YSYEKL. The CDR3 is CASGQDPSGTQETQYF. CDR3 nucleotides: TGCGCCAGCGGCCAAGATCCTAGCGGGACCCAAGAGACCCAGTACTTC.

This chain joins TRBV29-1 and TRBJ2-5; D not resolved. CDR1 SQVTM and CDR2 ANQGSEA come from the germline V gene. Between the trimmed V and J ends, which lost 4 bases and 2 bases, there was a span of 8 bases. This CDR3 is 12 amino acids long. For the CDR3, the DNA is TGCAGCGTTGCTTCTAGTCAAGAGACCCAGTACTTC. It is translated as CSVASSQETQYF.

Here the CDR3 DNA reads TGTGCCAGCAGCTCGGTTGTAGGGGGCAACTATGGCTACACCTTC. This translates into CASSSVVGGNYGYTF. The chain couples TRBV7-2 to TRBJ1-2; TRBD1 matches at 7 bases. The germline V gene has CDR1 SGHTA and CDR2 FQGNSA. Germline trimming cut 4 bases from V and 2 bases from J; bases unmatched to any gene: 7. This CDR3 is built from 15 residues. Filled out from reference TRBV7-2 and TRBJ1-2, the complete variable domain reads GAGVSQSPSNKVTEKGKDVELRCDPISGHTALYWYRQSLGQGLEFLIYFQGNSAPDKSGLPSDRFSAERTGGSVSTLTIQRTQQEDSAVYLCASSSVVGGNYGYTFGSGTRLTVV.

V usage is TRBV2 and J usage is TRBJ2-7; possibly TRBD2 for D (6 bases). This CDR3 spans 12 amino acids. Trimming stripped 2 bases from V and 6 bases from J, with 8 bases between. The germline V gene has CDR1 SNHLY and CDR2 FYNNEI. CDR3 DNA sequence: TGTGCCAGCAGTGAAACAGCGGGCGAGCAGTACTTC. Translation: CASSETAGEQYF. Full variable domain (missing parts from reference TRBV2 and TRBJ2-7): EPEVTQTPSHQVTQMGQEVILRCVPISNHLYFYWYRQILGQKVEFLVSFYNNEISEKSEIFDDQFSVERPDGSNFTLKIRSTKLEDSAMYFCASSETAGEQYFGPGTRLTVT.

This clone was counted only a few times. The chain uses TRBV9 and TRBJ2-1; 8 bases match TRBD2. V was clipped by 0 bases and J by 10 bases; unmatched bases: 15. Germline CDR1 SGDLS, CDR2 YYNGEE. The CDR3 is 17 residues long. For the CDR3, the DNA is TGTGCCAGCAGCGTAGGGGGAGGTAGCGGGACCTCAGGGGAGCAGTTCTTC. The encoded protein is CASSVGGGSGTSGEQFF.

V usage is TRBV7-2 and J usage is TRBJ2-4, with 9 positions matching TRBD1. Unmatched junction bases numbered 1, after V lost 3 bases and J lost 4 bases. This CDR3 comprises 14 residues. Per germline, CDR1 SGHTA and CDR2 FQGNSA. The CDR3 sequence: CASSLGQGKNIQYF. Here the CDR3 DNA reads TGTGCCAGCAGCTTGGGACAGGGAAAAAACATTCAGTACTTC.

The chain links TRBV9 to TRBJ2-1, with TRBD2 matching over 7 bases. V shed 3 bases and J 5 bases; nucleotides not matched to a gene: 11. This CDR3 spans 16 amino acids. Germline V gene lookup returns CDR1 SGDLS and CDR2 YYNGEE. The CDR3 here is CASSAREGEINNEQFF. In DNA form, the CDR3 reads TGTGCCAGCAGCGCGAGGGAGGGAGAGATCAACAATGAGCAGTTCTTC.

CDR3 in DNA: TGCGCCAGCACCAACACGGGGCAAGAGACCCAGTACTTC. This codes for CASTNTGQETQYF. The gene calls are TRBV5-1 and TRBJ2-5, with D perhaps TRBD2 (5 bases). V was clipped by 6 bases and J by 2 bases, with 11 bases between them. CDR3 length: 13 residues. CDR1 and CDR2 (germline): SGHRS, YFSETQ.

The chain links TRBV7-9 to TRBJ1-6, with TRBD1 identical over 10 bases. This CDR3 contains 15 residues. Germline-derived CDR1 and CDR2 are SEHNR and FQNEAQ (reference sequence). After removal of 1 base from V and 9 bases from J, the junction contained 3 bases not matched to a gene. The CDR3 reads CASSLGRTGGSPLHF. The CDR3 nucleotides read TGTGCCAGCAGCTTAGGGAGGACAGGGGGTTCACCCCTCCACTTT.

The V call is TRBV21-1, the J call TRBJ2-7; TRBD1 reflects the table's D call only, with no check against the DNA. TRBV21-1 has pseudogene status. This CDR3 is 17 amino acids long. In DNA, the CDR3 is TGTGCCAGCAGCACCTGGGACAGGGCAGTTTTTTGCTACGAGCAGTACTTC. Translated, it gives CASSTWDRAVFCYEQYF.

The chain carries TRBV10-2 and TRBJ1-1; D is uncertain. CDR1 WSHSY and CDR2 SAAADI come from the germline V gene. The germline V and J ends were trimmed by 0 bases and 5 bases, with 7 bases remaining between them. This CDR3 is 13 amino acids long. CDR3 DNA sequence: TGCGCCAGCAGTGAGTCTGAAGCGACTGAAGCTTTCTTT. As protein: CASSESEATEAFF.

The rearrangement joins TRBV18 to TRBJ1-3; D may be TRBD1 (5 bases). Germline CDR1 KGHSH, CDR2 LQKENI. The CDR3 extends over 16 amino acids. The V and J ends lost 5 bases and 2 bases respectively, with 16 bases between them. As DNA, the CDR3 is TGTGCCAGCTCAAATACCCAGGGAGGGCCTGGAAACACCATATATTTT. It encodes CASSNTQGGPGNTIYF. Drawing the rest from reference TRBV18 and TRBJ1-3, the complete variable domain is NAGVMQNPRHLVRRRGQEARLRCSPMKGHSHVYWYRQLPEEGLKFMVYLQKENIIDESGMPKERFSAEFPKEGPSILRIQQVVRGDSAAYFCASSNTQGGPGNTIYFGEGSWLTVV.

The CDR3 bases are TGCGCCAGCAGCTCGAGTTTGGCCCCAGATCGGGACAGAACCCCCTACGAGCAGTACTTC. Its translation: CASSSSLAPDRDRTPYEQYF. The chain joins TRBV5-1 to TRBJ2-7; TRBD1 matches at 7 bases. The CDR3 extends over 20 amino acids. Trimming at V came to 3 bases and at J to 2 bases, leaving 23 bases not matched to a gene. Germline V gene data show CDR1 as SGHRS and CDR2 as YFSETQ.

This clone was observed a handful of times. The chain couples TRBV5-1 to TRBJ1-1; 8 bases agree with TRBD1. J gave up 4 bases and V 5 bases, and 10 bases lay outside the gene matches. From germline, CDR1 is SGHRS and CDR2 YFSETQ. The CDR3 consists of 15 residues. CDR3: CASRPRGRETTEAFF. The CDR3 DNA reads TGCGCCAGCAGGCCCAGGGGGCGAGAGACCACTGAAGCTTTCTTT. The full variable domain, its missing parts supplied by reference TRBV5-1 and TRBJ1-1, is KAGVTQTPRYLIKTRGQQVTLSCSPISGHRSVSWYQQTPGQGLQFLFEYFSETQRNKGNFPGRFSGRQFSNSRSEMNVSTLELGDSALYLCASRPRGRETTEAFFGQGTRLTVV.

The J gene is TRBJ2-1, the V gene TRBV5-5, with 11 bases aligning to TRBD2. The V and J ends lost 4 bases and 0 bases, in that order; junction bases with no gene match: 15. The CDR3 spans 20 residues. CDR1 is SGHKS and CDR2 is YYEKEE in the germline V gene (reference sequence). CDR3 DNA: TGTGCCAGCAGCGCAGCCGGGACTAGCGGAGCGCTGCTCTCCTACAATGAGCAGTTCTTC. It yields the protein CASSAAGTSGALLSYNEQFF.

The rearrangement joins TRBV5-1 to TRBJ2-1; the match to TRBD2 covers 9 bases. V shed 4 bases and J 7 bases; nucleotides not matched to a gene: 9. This CDR3 has 15 amino acids. Germline CDR1 and CDR2: SGHRS and YFSETQ. The DNA of the CDR3 is TGCGCCAGCAGCCTCCAAGCGGGAGGATCGAATGAGCAGTTCTTC. The encoded protein is CASSLQAGGSNEQFF.

The chain links TRBV2 to TRBJ1-5; D gene uncertain. Germline CDR1 SNHLY, CDR2 FYNNEI. The CDR3 has 14 residues. Trimming stripped 3 bases from V and 7 bases from J, with 13 bases between. CDR3 sequence reads: CASSENGPGQPQHF. In DNA, the CDR3 is TGTGCCAGCAGTGAGAACGGCCCAGGCCAGCCCCAGCATTTT.

The V gene is TRBV19, the J gene TRBJ2-5; tentative D call: TRBD1 (6 bases). The germline CDR1 and CDR2 sequences are LNHDA and SQIVND (reference sequence). The CDR3 is 14 amino acids. The germline V and J ends were trimmed by 3 bases and 3 bases, with 11 bases remaining between them. The CDR3 DNA sequence: TGTGCCAGTAGTATCCGGGCAGGGGAAGAGACCCAGTACTTC. Its translation is CASSIRAGEETQYF.

The genes are TRBV30 and TRBJ2-3; 16 nucleotides agree with TRBD2. The V gene's germline CDR1 is GTSNPN and CDR2 SVGIG (reference sequence). The CDR3 length is 16 residues. The V and J ends lost 4 bases and 5 bases, in that order; junction bases with no gene match: 6. CDR3 nucleotides: TGTGCCTGGATTGGGACTAGCGGGGGGGCTAGAGATACGCAGTATTTT. Translating gives CAWIGTSGGARDTQYF.

The rearrangement links TRBV7-6 to TRBJ2-5; possible D gene TRBD2, 5 bases. Trimming stripped 1 base from V and 5 bases from J, with 14 bases between. Germline CDR1 reads SGHVS; CDR2 reads FNYEAQ. The CDR3 length is 15 residues. CDR3 nucleotides: TGTGCCAGCAGCTTAGGGGCTAGCTTTGGGGAGACCCAGTACTTC. Translation gives CASSLGASFGETQYF. The whole variable domain, remainder taken from reference TRBV7-6 and TRBJ2-5, is GAGVSQSPRYKVTKRGQDVALRCDPISGHVSLYWYRQALGQGPEFLTYFNYEAQQDKSGLPNDRFSAERPEGSISTLTIQRTEQRDSAMYRCASSLGASFGETQYFGPGTRLLVL.